This TCR beta chain derives from a study of Ad26.COV2.S vaccination and SARS-CoV-2 variants. Turning to the study itself: Vaccine-arm donor from the placebo-controlled COV1001 Ad26.COV2.S trial. General study results and limits: Analyses of TCR breadth and depth may have underestimated total T cell responses. Compared with placebo recipients, vaccine recipients had higher spike-specific TCR breadth.

The treatment: some 20 received Ad26.COV2.S at low or high dose, single or two shots; 5 received placebo; per-sample allocation not given. The samples were gathered on day 63 after the first injection of vaccine or placebo. Note on this clone: Its target is unknown.

Germline values: CDR1 SGHTA, CDR2 FQGNSA. Trimming took 5 bases from V and 2 from J; bases not matched to a gene: 20. The CDR3 length is 19 residues. Only in-frame clones appear in the TCRdb table, and some are missing; sequencing was by immunoSEQ multiplex PCR. The sample lists about 450,000 clones; approximately 89% were seen once. This rearrangement joins TRBV7-2 to TRBJ1-2; 7 bases line up with TRBD1. The source is a person aged 18-60 years who received the Ad26.COV2.S COVID-19 vaccine or a placebo. Sequences were derived from peripheral blood, sampled in a trial of Ad26.COV2.S vaccine versus placebo. The CDR3 DNA follows: TGTGCCAGCAGCCCGTTGACAGGGTCCACCACCGCCAGCAACTATGGCTACACCTTC. Residues: CASSPLTGSTTASNYGYTF.